Listed below are T cell receptor beta chains from one sample, sequenced in a study of sequential checkpoint blockade in melanoma. The data were produced by immunoSEQ multiplex PCR, yet TCRdb's version contains in-frame clones alone and is incomplete. The sample lists about 27,000 clones, approximately 75% occurring once. The sequencing used CD8+ T cells sorted from blood (inferred from file names), collected from a patient given nivolumab and ipilimumab in sequence. Receptors originate from a human donor with melanoma. The CDR3 runs from the conserved cysteine through the conserved F or W. The D gene is left open where the match is weak. Clone size is shown for a subset of rows, as once, few, many or a class of expanded clone.

>TRBJ2-1|TRBV19|NA|NA
TGTGCCAGTAGTATCGCAGAAAACTCCTACAATGAGCAGTTCTTC
CASSIAENSYNEQFF
>TRBJ2-7|TRBV27|NA|NA
TGTGCCAGCATGGAGCGGCGGGGAGCCTACTACGAGCAGTACTTC
CASMERRGAYYEQYF
>TRBJ1-2|TRBV19|NA|NA
TGTGCCAGTAGTATCGGACAGACCTATGGCTACACCTTC
CASSIGQTYGYTF
>TRBJ2-2|TRBV9|NA|TRBD2
TGTGCCAGCAGCGTAGATAGGACTAGCGGGGTAGTGAACACCGGGGAGCTGTTTTTT
CASSVDRTSGVVNTGELFF
>TRBJ1-6|TRBV4-1|NA|NA
TGCGCCAGCAGCCAAGGGGGGGAGGCCTATAATTCACCCCTCCACTTT
CASSQGGEAYNSPLHF
>TRBJ2-2|TRBV5-1|NA|TRBD1
TGCGCCAGCAGTACTCCGGGACAGGTCACCGGGGAGCTGTTTTTT
CASSTPGQVTGELFF
>TRBJ1-6|TRBV7-6|NA|NA
TGTGCCAGCAGCGCAAGGGGCTCCTATAATTCACCCCTCCACTTT
CASSARGSYNSPLHF
>TRBJ2-1|TRBV29-1|NA|NA
TGCAGCGTTGAAGTGATCGTGGGGCTTGGTGAGCAGTTCTTC
CSVEVIVGLGEQFF
>TRBJ2-7|TRBV5-6|NA|TRBD2
TGTGCCAGCAGCGTACTAGCGGGGGGCTACGAGCAGTACTTC
CASSVLAGGYEQYF
>TRBJ2-1|TRBV5-1|NA|TRBD2
TGCGCCAGCAGCCCCACTAGCGCTTACTACAATGAGCAGTTCTTC
CASSPTSAYYNEQFF
>TRBJ2-3|TRBV27|many|TRBD1
TGTGCCAGCTCCCGGACAGGGGGCACAGATACGCAGTATTTT
CASSRTGGTDTQYF
>TRBJ2-7|TRBV25-1|once|NA
TGTGCCAGCAGCCGAGCCTACGAGCAGTACTTC
CASSRAYEQYF
>TRBJ2-5|TRBV18|NA|NA
TGTGCCAGCTCACCAGGGGGGGGCGGGGAGACCCAGTACTTC
CASSPGGGGETQYF
>TRBJ2-3|TRBV11-2|NA|TRBD2
TGTGCCAGCAGCTTACTAGCGGGGGGAACAGATACGCAGTATTTT
CASSLLAGGTDTQYF
>TRBJ1-1|TRBV9|NA|NA
TGTGCCAGCAGCTCCACGGGGCAGGGAGGCACTGAAGCTTTCTTT
CASSSTGQGGTEAFF
>TRBJ1-1|TRBV27|NA|TRBD1
TGTGCCAGCAGTTTTAGGGACAGCCCCATGAACACTGAAGCTTTCTTT
CASSFRDSPMNTEAFF
>TRBJ2-7|TRBV5-1|once|NA
TGCGCCAGCAGCTTGACAGGGTACGAGCAGTACTTC
CASSLTGYEQYF
>TRBJ2-5|TRBV10-3|NA|TRBD2
TGTGCCATCAGTGAAGGTCTAGCGGGGGGAGAAGAGACCCAGTACTTC
CAISEGLAGGEETQYF
>TRBJ2-2|TRBV27|NA|TRBD2
TGTGCCAGCAGTCCTAGCGGGCGGGCCGGGGAGCTGTTTTTT
CASSPSGRAGELFF
>TRBJ2-5|TRBV27|NA|NA
TGTGCCAGTCCTGTCGAGACCCAGTACTTC
CASPVETQYF
>TRBJ1-5|TRBV7-9|NA|NA
TGTGCCAGCTCACGTACGGAAGGGGGGGATCAGCCCCAGCATTTT
CASSRTEGGDQPQHF
>TRBJ2-1|TRBV27|NA|NA
TGTGCCAGCAGTTTATCGAGTCTGGGGGGCTACAATGAGCAGTTCTTC
CASSLSSLGGYNEQFF
>TRBJ1-5|TRBV27|NA|TRBD1
TGTGCCAGCGGGACCCTCGCGGGACAGTTAAATCAGCCCCAGCATTTT
CASGTLAGQLNQPQHF
>TRBJ2-2|TRBV13|NA|TRBD1
TGTGCCAGCAGCAAGACAGGGTCGAACACCGGGGAGCTGTTTTTT
CASSKTGSNTGELFF
>TRBJ2-7|TRBV9|NA|TRBD1
TGTGCCAGCAGCATTGGGACAGGGTTTTACGAGCAGTACTTC
CASSIGTGFYEQYF
>TRBJ2-2|TRBV5-4|once|NA
TGTGCCAGCAGCTTGGTGTATGGGGGTAGCGGCTTACGGACCGGGGAGCTGTTTTTT
CASSLVYGGSGLRTGELFF
>TRBJ2-3|TRBV6-1|once|TRBD2
TGTGCCAGCAGTGAACGGACTAGCATCTGGGATACGCAGTATTTT
CASSERTSIWDTQYF
>TRBJ2-5|TRBV30|NA|TRBD1
TGTGCCTGGAGCGACACAGGGGTGAGGGAGACCCAGTACTTC
CAWSDTGVRETQYF